Below, 24 T cell receptor beta chains from the same sample are listed, as sequenced in a study of cytomegalovirus exposure and HLA in healthy donors (dated by TCRdb to 2016 to 2017). Library generation was performed with the immunoSEQ multiplex PCR assay. For the multiplex PCR, a mixture combining 60 forward primers for TCR Vbeta segments and 13 reverse primers for TCR Jbeta segments was used. This is the immuneACCESS table as TCRdb keeps it, with only in-frame sequences that have V and J called. A part of the clones is gone; compared with another copy, unresolved V genes explain less than half, and the rest is unexplained. The sample records under 200,000 clones, more than 75% of which are singletons. The ten largest clones capture less than 1% of the sample. The sequenced material came from PBMCs. These receptors were taken from a girl aged 2 to 9 in good health and CMV-seropositive.

The chain links TRBV2 to TRBJ2-1; D gene ambiguous. The length of the CDR3 is 12 residues. V was shortened by 8 bases and J by 0 bases, with 5 bases between the two germline ends. Germline CDR1 is SNHLY and CDR2 is FYNNEI. CDR3 sequence: CASGSSYNEQFF. The CDR3 nucleotides read TGTGCCAGCGGCAGCTCCTACAATGAGCAGTTCTTC.

This clone was seen just once. The chain has TRBV21-1 and TRBJ2-5; TRBD2 is the table's D call and was not checked against the DNA. TRBV21-1 counts as a pseudogene. The CDR3 totals 12 residues. The CDR3 loop reads CASSSSEETQYF. CDR3 nucleotide sequence: TGTGCCAGCAGCAGTTCGGAAGAGACCCAGTACTTC.

This clone was recorded only once. The V gene is TRBV19, the J gene TRBJ1-1; D gene ambiguous. CDR1 is LNHDA, CDR2 SQIVND, per germline (reference sequence). The CDR3 loop spans 11 amino acids. Trimming pared 9 bases from V and 1 base from J, leaving 6 bases between. CDR3 amino acids: CASHRNTEAFF. The CDR3 DNA follows: TGTGCCAGCCATAGGAACACTGAAGCTTTCTTT.

The chain is built from TRBV9 and TRBJ2-6, with 7 bases that match TRBD2. The V gene's germline CDR1 is SGDLS and CDR2 YYNGEE. V trimming: 4 bases; J trimming: 3 bases; junction bases outside the gene matches: 13. The CDR3 extends over 18 amino acids. CDR3 region: CASSSQAGSLGGANVLTF. In DNA form, the CDR3 reads TGTGCCAGCAGCTCGCAAGCGGGAAGCTTGGGTGGGGCCAACGTCCTGACTTTC.

V usage is TRBV30 and J usage is TRBJ1-5, with 9 bases fitting TRBD1. The CDR3 is 17 amino acids. In germline, CDR1 is GTSNPN, CDR2 SVGIG (reference sequence). V dropped 3 bases and J dropped 5; count of bases not matched to a gene: 14. CDR3 loop: CAWSLHPGQGLHQPQHF. The DNA of the CDR3 is TGTGCCTGGAGCTTACACCCGGGACAGGGTCTCCATCAGCCCCAGCATTTT.

The CDR3, as DNA: TGTGCCAGCAGCACCCCCAGGGGTGCCTACAATGAGCAGTTCTTC. Translating it yields CASSTPRGAYNEQFF. The genes are TRBV11-2 and TRBJ2-1; a weak D match, TRBD1 (6 bases). The V and J ends lost 5 bases and 2 bases respectively, with 13 bases between them. The CDR3 spans 15 residues. CDR1 is SGHAT, CDR2 FQNNGV, per germline. Looking up the rest from reference TRBV11-2 and TRBJ2-1 gives the full variable domain: EAGVAQSPRYKIIEKRQSVAFWCNPISGHATLYWYQQILGQGPKLLIQFQNNGVVDDSQLPKDRFSAERLKGVDSTLKIQPAKLEDSAVYLCASSTPRGAYNEQFFGPGTRLTVL.

The chain combines TRBV7-3 with TRBJ2-2; 8 positions agree with TRBD1. Germline trimming cut 4 bases from V and 5 bases from J; bases unmatched to any gene: 12. Germline V gives CDR1 SGHTA, CDR2 FQGTGA. The CDR3 runs 17 residues. The DNA for the CDR3 is TGTGCCAGCAGCTCCCACCCTCAGGGGGCGCGTACCGGGGAGCTGTTTTTT. Translation: CASSSHPQGARTGELFF.

This rearrangement joins TRBV11-2 to TRBJ2-3; possible D gene TRBD1, 5 bases. CDR3 size: 16 residues. Trimming shortened V by 0 bases and J by 1 base, and 11 bases separated the two germline ends. In germline, CDR1 is SGHAT, CDR2 FQNNGV. For the CDR3, the DNA is TGTGCCAGCAGCTTAGATCAGGGTTGGGGCACAGATACGCAGTATTTT. Its translation: CASSLDQGWGTDTQYF.

This clone was seen more than once but under ten times. The chain combines TRBV29-1 with TRBJ2-7, with D perhaps matching TRBD1 (6 bases). The V end was cut by 7 bases, the J end by 2 bases, with 15 bases between. Germline CDR1 is SQVTM and CDR2 is ANQGSEA. The CDR3 has 13 residues. The CDR3 nucleotides are TGCAGCGCCAAGGGGGTTTTAACCTACGAGCAGTACTTC. This codes for CSAKGVLTYEQYF.

The genes are TRBV9 and TRBJ2-2; the match to TRBD1 covers 9 bases. The CDR3 is 18 amino acids. Germline V gives CDR1 SGDLS, CDR2 YYNGEE. V was pared by 2 bases and J by 7 bases, with 15 bases of the junction left unmatched. Written as DNA, the CDR3 is TGTGCCAGCAGCGTTGCCGGGACAGGGCCCTATGGGGACGGGGAGCTGTTTTTT. Its translation: CASSVAGTGPYGDGELFF.

The V gene is TRBV5-1, the J gene TRBJ1-1; tentatively, D is TRBD1 (5 bases). The CDR3 spans 14 residues. From germline, CDR1 is SGHRS and CDR2 YFSETQ. With 3 bases removed from V and 1 base from J, the gap between germline ends came to 10 bases. For the CDR3, the DNA is TGCGCCAGCAGCTGGGGACTGGGGAACACTGAAGCTTTCTTT. Protein sequence: CASSWGLGNTEAFF. Full variable domain (missing parts from reference TRBV5-1 and TRBJ1-1): KAGVTQTPRYLIKTRGQQVTLSCSPISGHRSVSWYQQTPGQGLQFLFEYFSETQRNKGNFPGRFSGRQFSNSRSEMNVSTLELGDSALYLCASSWGLGNTEAFFGQGTRLTVV.

This clone was seen just once. J is TRBJ2-3 and V is TRBV14, with D hard to call. V was trimmed by 6 bases and J by 2 bases, leaving 3 bases between them. CDR3 length equals 11 residues. Per germline, CDR1 SGHDN and CDR2 FVKESK. CDR3 nucleotide sequence: TGTGCCAGCAGTCTCACAGATACGCAGTATTTT. Protein sequence: CASSLTDTQYF.

V gene TRBV30 combines with J gene TRBJ2-1, with 9 bases matching TRBD2. Germline values: CDR1 GTSNPN, CDR2 SVGIG (reference sequence). The CDR3 covers 15 residues. The V and J ends lost 2 bases and 2 bases, in that order; junction bases with no gene match: 4. CDR3: CAWSFGGRAYNEQFF. Written as DNA, the CDR3 is TGTGCCTGGAGTTTTGGCGGGAGGGCCTACAATGAGCAGTTCTTC.

The J gene is TRBJ1-5, the V gene TRBV28; 8 bases line up with TRBD1. J was trimmed by 3 bases and V by 3 bases; bases with no gene match: 4. Germline V CDR1 and CDR2: MDHEN, SYDVKM. The CDR3 runs to 15 residues. The CDR3 loop is CASSFRGHTNQPQHF. DNA for the CDR3: TGTGCCAGCAGTTTCAGGGGGCATACCAATCAGCCCCAGCATTTT. The full variable domain, rest sourced from reference TRBV28 and TRBJ1-5, is DVKVTQSSRYLVKRTGEKVFLECVQDMDHENMFWYRQDPGLGLRLIYFSYDVKMKEKGDIPEGYSVSREKKERFSLILESASTNQTSMYLCASSFRGHTNQPQHFGDGTRLSIL.

This clone was detected once. The chain links TRBV27 to TRBJ1-2, with 8 nucleotides matching TRBD1. V lost 5 bases to trimming and J lost 5 bases; unmatched junction nucleotides: 4. Germline values: CDR1 MNHEY, CDR2 SMNVEV (reference sequence). The CDR3 has 13 amino acids. The CDR3 region has the DNA TGTGCCAGCAGTCTGACAGGGGATTATGGCTACACCTTC. This gives the protein CASSLTGDYGYTF.

Comment on this clone: The junction departs from the called germline gene at one end, perhaps through a read error. The rearrangement joins TRBV7-7 to TRBJ2-6; D is unresolved. CDR3 size: 17 residues. CDR1 and CDR2 from the germline V gene are SSHAT and FNYEAQ (reference sequence). The DNA of the CDR3 is TGTGCTAGCAGCCCCACGGCGGCGACCCGCTGGGCCAACGTCCTGACTTTC. Its translation: CASSPTAATRWANVLTF.

The CDR3 sequence: CASSQDWGGSRETQYF. For the CDR3, the DNA is TGTGCCAGCAGCCAAGATTGGGGGGGGAGTAGGGAGACCCAGTACTTC. The V and J genes are TRBV4-2 and TRBJ2-5, with 7 bases identical to TRBD2. Per germline, CDR1 LGHNA and CDR2 YNFKEQ. This CDR3 has 16 residues. The V and J ends lost 0 bases and 5 bases, in that order; junction bases with no gene match: 9.

This clone was counted a single time. The V call is TRBV5-1, the J call TRBJ2-3, with 7 positions matching TRBD1. The V gene's germline CDR1 is SGHRS and CDR2 YFSETQ. Trimming removed 0 bases from V and 6 bases from J; junction bases left unmatched: 4. The CDR3 runs 14 residues. The CDR3 here is CASSLEGQSDTQYF. The CDR3 coding sequence is TGCGCCAGCAGCTTGGAGGGACAGAGCGATACGCAGTATTTT.

V usage is TRBV5-6 and J usage is TRBJ2-2; 8 positions match TRBD1. CDR1 SGHDT and CDR2 YYEEEE come from the germline V gene. The CDR3 extends over 16 amino acids. The J segment lost 1 base and the V segment lost 0 bases, leaving 2 bases of the junction unmatched. The CDR3 DNA reads as TGTGCCAGCAGCTTGGGGACAGGGAAGAACACCGGGGAGCTGTTTTTT. Residues: CASSLGTGKNTGELFF.

The rearrangement links TRBV6-5 to TRBJ1-5; unclear D gene. Germline lookup yields CDR1 MNHEY and CDR2 SVGAGI. V was shortened by 0 bases and J by 6 bases, with 6 bases between the two germline ends. CDR3 size: 13 residues. The CDR3 loop reads CASSYSRTQPQHF. The CDR3 DNA reads as TGTGCCAGCAGTTACTCGAGAACTCAGCCCCAGCATTTT.

This rearrangement joins TRBV29-1 to TRBJ2-4, with a weak D call TRBD1 (6 bases). V was cut by 4 bases and J by 0 bases, with 10 bases left in between. Germline loops: CDR1 SQVTM, CDR2 ANQGSEA. The CDR3 contains 14 residues. As DNA, the CDR3 is TGCAGCGTTGTGAAGGGGGAAGCCAAAAACATTCAGTACTTC. Translated: CSVVKGEAKNIQYF. The variable domain in full, with the rest retrieved from reference TRBV29-1 and TRBJ2-4, is SAVISQKPSRDICQRGTSLTIQCQVDSQVTMMFWYRQQPGQSLTLIATANQGSEATYESGFVIDKFPISRPNLTFSTLTVSNMSPEDSSIYLCSVVKGEAKNIQYFGAGTRLSVL.

This clone has just one count. The chain couples TRBV2 to TRBJ2-5, with 7 bases aligning to TRBD1. The ends lost 6 bases at V and 0 bases at J; junction bases unmatched: 7. Germline lookup yields CDR1 SNHLY and CDR2 FYNNEI. CDR3 size: 15 residues. DNA of the CDR3: TGTGCCAGCAGGGGACAGCGATGGTACCAAGAGACCCAGTACTTC. Its protein is CASRGQRWYQETQYF.

The chain couples TRBV5-8 to TRBJ2-3, with 16 bases matching TRBD2. The CDR3 totals 16 residues. V shed 4 bases, J shed 4 bases, and the junction held 3 bases outside the gene matches. Germline V gene lookup returns CDR1 SGHTS and CDR2 YDEGEE. The CDR3 coding sequence is TGTGCCAGCAGCGAGGGACTAGCGGGGGGGGCAGATACGCAGTATTTT. It translates to CASSEGLAGGADTQYF.

The chain combines TRBV5-1 with TRBJ2-3; D might be TRBD1 (6 bases). The V and J ends lost 0 bases and 0 bases respectively, with 14 bases between them. Germline CDR1 reads SGHRS; CDR2 reads YFSETQ. The length of the CDR3 is 17 residues. In DNA, the CDR3 is TGCGCCAGCAGCTTGGACCCCAGGGGCCGTAGCACAGATACGCAGTATTTT. Its translation: CASSLDPRGRSTDTQYF.